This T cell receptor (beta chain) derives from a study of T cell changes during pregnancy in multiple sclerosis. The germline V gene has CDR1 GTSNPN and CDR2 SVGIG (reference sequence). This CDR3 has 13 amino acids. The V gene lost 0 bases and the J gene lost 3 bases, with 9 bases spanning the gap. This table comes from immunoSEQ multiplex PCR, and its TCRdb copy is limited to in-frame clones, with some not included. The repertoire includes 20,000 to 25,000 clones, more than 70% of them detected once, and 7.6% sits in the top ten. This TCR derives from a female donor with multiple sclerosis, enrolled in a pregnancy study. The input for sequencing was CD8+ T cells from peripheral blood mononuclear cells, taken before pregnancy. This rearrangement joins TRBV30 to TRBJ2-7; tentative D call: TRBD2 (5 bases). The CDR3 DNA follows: TGTGCCTGGAGTGTAACCGGGATCTACGAGCAGTACTTC. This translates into CAWSVTGIYEQYF.